Listed below are T cell receptor beta chains from one sample, sequenced in a study of brain T cells in children with intractable seizures. Sequencing was performed with immunoSEQ multiplex PCR; in TCRdb, only in-frame clones are kept and a portion is missing. The sample has tens of thousands of clones, roughly 91% seen once. Sequences were derived from peripheral blood, sampled at surgery. The receptor source for this set is a boy younger than two with tuberous sclerosis and intractable seizures. The CDR3 runs from the conserved cysteine through the conserved F or W. D genes are given only for firm matches. Clone size is not always given. Where it is, it says once, few, many or a class for expanded clones.

CDR3nt | CDR3aa | len | v_gene | abundance | j_gene | d_gene
TGTGCCTGGAGTGTTGGAGGGGGAGAACAGCCCCAGCATTTT | CAWSVGGGEQPQHF | 14 | TRBV30 | NA | TRBJ1-5 | NA
TGTGCCAGCCAGTCTATAGCGGGAGGTTTCTACAATGAGCAGTTCTTC | CASQSIAGGFYNEQFF | 16 | TRBV7-9 | NA | TRBJ2-1 | TRBD2
TGTGCCTGCCTCTATAGCGGGGGGGCCAATCATGAGCAGTTCTTC | CACLYSGGANHEQFF | 15 | TRBV30 | NA | TRBJ2-1 | TRBD2
TGTGCCAGCAGTACTACTAGCGGGGGGCGGGACGAGCAGTACTTC | CASSTTSGGRDEQYF | 15 | TRBV27 | NA | TRBJ2-7 | TRBD2
TGTGCCAGCAGCCTGATACGGTTGGACGAGCAGTACTTC | CASSLIRLDEQYF | 13 | TRBV11-2 | many | TRBJ2-7 | NA
TGCGCCAGCAGTGAGGGCGAGCTCTACGAGCAGTACTTC | CASSEGELYEQYF | 13 | TRBV10-2 | NA | TRBJ2-7 | NA
TGTGCCAGCAGTGACTGGAAAGAGACCCAGTACTTC | CASSDWKETQYF | 12 | TRBV25-1 | NA | TRBJ2-5 | NA
TGTGCCACCAGCAGAGATGGGACTAGCGTCGATGAGCAGTTCTTC | CATSRDGTSVDEQFF | 15 | TRBV15 | NA | TRBJ2-1 | TRBD2
TGTGCCAGCAGTTACCGAGCCTCAGGGGCCAAAAACATTCAGTACTTC | CASSYRASGAKNIQYF | 16 | TRBV6-2/TRBV6-3 | NA | TRBJ2-4 | NA
TGTGCTAGTGGTTTGGCGAAGACAGGGAGATGGCACACTGAAGCTTTCTTT | CASGLAKTGRWHTEAFF | 17 | TRBV12-5 | NA | TRBJ1-1 | TRBD1
TGTGCCAGCAGCTTTCCTGGGGGGGCTTTAGAAGAAAAACTGTTTTTT | CASSFPGGALEEKLFF | 16 | TRBV7-9 | once | TRBJ1-4 | NA
TGTGCCAGCAGTTACAACCACCGAAGTACCTTC | CASSYNHRSTF | 11 | TRBV6-5 | NA | TRBJ1-2 | NA
TGTGCCAGTAGTGGGCCCGGGACTAGCTCTTCCCCCACCGGGGAGCTGTTTTTT | CASSGPGTSSSPTGELFF | 18 | TRBV19 | NA | TRBJ2-2 | TRBD2
TGTGCCATCAGTACGGACAGCAACCCTGGGGACACTGAAGCTTTCTTT | CAISTDSNPGDTEAFF | 16 | TRBV10-3 | NA | TRBJ1-1 | NA
TGTGCCAGCGAAGAGGGACGGGAGGACCAGCCCCAGCATTTT | CASEEGREDQPQHF | 14 | TRBV6-5 | once | TRBJ1-5 | NA
TGTGCCAGCAGCCTTTTAGGGAACACTGAAGCTTTCTTT | CASSLLGNTEAFF | 13 | TRBV7-9 | few | TRBJ1-1 | NA
TGTGCCAGCTCAGGATCGAAGCGAAACACCATATATTTT | CASSGSKRNTIYF | 13 | TRBV6-5 | NA | TRBJ1-3 | NA
TGTGCCAGAAGCCCAGGATGGGAGAGAAGAGAAGCTTTCTTT | CARSPGWERREAFF | 14 | TRBV5-3 | NA | TRBJ1-1 | NA
TGTGCCAGCAGTGAATCCCCGAGATCGAAGTCACCCCTCCACTTT | CASSESPRSKSPLHF | 15 | TRBV25-1 | NA | TRBJ1-6 | NA
TGCGCCAGCAGCTTGGGGAACTCTGGAAACACCATATATTTT | CASSLGNSGNTIYF | 14 | TRBV5-1 | once | TRBJ1-3 | NA